The clone carrying this T cell receptor (beta chain) was observed a few times. Germline loops: CDR1 SGHVS, CDR2 FNYEAQ. This CDR3 spans 15 amino acids. With V trimmed by 1 base and J by 5 bases, 6 bases remained unmatched. This sample is part of a study of identical twins. Each CDR3 protein gets one entry after TCRdb re-called the 5' RACE reads with MiXCR. The table has fewer than 350,000 distinct CDR3 sequences, less than 9% seen once. All donors were healthy, and all were Caucasian. A further study also used this sample, focusing on yellow fever vaccine responses in identical twins.

This clonotype originated in a woman younger than 35 in good health. Input material: memory (CD45RO+) T cells sorted from blood. The V gene is TRBV7-6, the J gene TRBJ2-5; 8 bases align to TRBD2. CDR3 sequence: CASSLVGTSKETQYF. The CDR3, as DNA: TGTGCCAGCAGCTTAGTTGGGACTAGTAAGGAGACCCAGTACTTC.